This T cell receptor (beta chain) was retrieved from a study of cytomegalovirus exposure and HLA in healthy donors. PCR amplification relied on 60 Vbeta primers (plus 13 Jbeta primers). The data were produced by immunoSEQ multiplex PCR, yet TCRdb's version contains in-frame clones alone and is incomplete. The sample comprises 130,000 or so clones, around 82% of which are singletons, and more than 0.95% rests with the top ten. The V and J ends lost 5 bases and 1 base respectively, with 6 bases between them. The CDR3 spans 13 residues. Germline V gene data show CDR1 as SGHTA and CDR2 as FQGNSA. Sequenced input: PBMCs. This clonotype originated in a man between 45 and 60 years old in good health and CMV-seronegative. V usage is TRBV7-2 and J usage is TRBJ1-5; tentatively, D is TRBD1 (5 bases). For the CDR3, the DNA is TGTGCCAGCAGCCGACAGAGCAATCAGCCCCAGCATTTT. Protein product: CASSRQSNQPQHF.